This T cell receptor beta chain was sequenced during a study of immune reconstitution after stem cell transplant in scleroderma. V shed 6 bases and J shed 4 bases, with 15 bases lying between them. This CDR3 has 13 amino acids. Germline CDR1 is DFQATT and CDR2 is SNEGSKA (reference sequence). TCRdb re-analysed the RT-PCR reads in MiXCR, keeping a single row per CDR3 protein. Among 2,000 to 2,500 distinct CDR3 sequences listed, around 9.2% were seen once. This clonotype is judged medium-sized (0.01 to 0.1%). The rearrangement links TRBV20-1 to TRBJ1-1; no reliable D call. The source of this sequence is a male donor with systemic sclerosis. The specimen was obtained before or after autologous hematopoietic stem cell transplantation (not recorded which). The CDR3, as DNA: TGCAGTGCCACCCGCCAGTTTGGCACTGAAGCTTTCTTT. It yields the protein CSATRQFGTEAFF.